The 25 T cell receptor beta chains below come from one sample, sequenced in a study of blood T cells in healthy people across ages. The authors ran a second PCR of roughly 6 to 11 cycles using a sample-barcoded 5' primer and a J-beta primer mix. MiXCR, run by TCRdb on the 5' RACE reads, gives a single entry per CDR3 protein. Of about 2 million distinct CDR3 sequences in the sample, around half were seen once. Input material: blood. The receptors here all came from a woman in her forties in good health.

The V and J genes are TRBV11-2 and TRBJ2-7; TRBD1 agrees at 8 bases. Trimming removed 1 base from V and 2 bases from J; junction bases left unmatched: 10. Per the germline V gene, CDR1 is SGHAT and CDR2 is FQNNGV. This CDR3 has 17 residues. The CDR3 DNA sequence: TGTGCCAGCAGCTTAGGGGGCGGCGGGACAGGAGCCTACGAGCAGTACTTC. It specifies CASSLGGGGTGAYEQYF.

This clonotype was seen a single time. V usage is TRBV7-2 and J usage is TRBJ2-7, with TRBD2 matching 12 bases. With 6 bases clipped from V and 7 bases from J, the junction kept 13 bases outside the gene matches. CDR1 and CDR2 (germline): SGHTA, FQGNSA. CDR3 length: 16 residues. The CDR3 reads CASSYSSGGAGNEQYF. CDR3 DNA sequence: TGTGCCAGCAGTTATTCTAGCGGGGGGGCCGGGAATGAGCAGTACTTC.

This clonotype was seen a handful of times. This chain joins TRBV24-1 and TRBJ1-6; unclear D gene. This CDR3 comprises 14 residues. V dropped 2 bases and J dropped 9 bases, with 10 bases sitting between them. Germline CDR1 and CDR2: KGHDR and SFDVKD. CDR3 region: CATSDSGEVSPLHF. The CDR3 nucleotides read TGTGCCACCAGTGATTCCGGAGAGGTTTCACCCCTCCACTTT.

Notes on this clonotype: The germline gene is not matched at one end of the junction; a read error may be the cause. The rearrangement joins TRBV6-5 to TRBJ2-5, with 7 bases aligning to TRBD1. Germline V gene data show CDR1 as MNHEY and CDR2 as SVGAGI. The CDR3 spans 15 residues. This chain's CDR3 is CASSYLGQNQGTQYF. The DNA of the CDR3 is TGTGCCAGCAGTTACTTGGGACAGAACCAAGGGACCCAGTACTTC.

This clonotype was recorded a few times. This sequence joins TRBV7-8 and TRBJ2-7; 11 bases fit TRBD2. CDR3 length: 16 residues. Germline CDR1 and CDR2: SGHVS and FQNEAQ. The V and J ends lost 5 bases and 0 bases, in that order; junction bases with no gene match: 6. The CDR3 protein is CASSVPGLAASYEQYF. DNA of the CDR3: TGTGCCAGCAGCGTACCGGGACTAGCGGCCTCCTACGAGCAGTACTTC.

DNA for the CDR3: TGTGCCAGCAGTTTAATGGGACAGGGGGCCTTGCTTGGGTACGACCAGTACTTC. Translated, it gives CASSLMGQGALLGYDQYF. V gene TRBV27 combines with J gene TRBJ2-5; TRBD1 matches at 12 bases. J lost 10 bases, V lost 2 bases, and 17 bases had no gene match. The CDR3 has 18 amino acids. The germline V gene encodes CDR1 MNHEY and CDR2 SMNVEV (reference sequence).

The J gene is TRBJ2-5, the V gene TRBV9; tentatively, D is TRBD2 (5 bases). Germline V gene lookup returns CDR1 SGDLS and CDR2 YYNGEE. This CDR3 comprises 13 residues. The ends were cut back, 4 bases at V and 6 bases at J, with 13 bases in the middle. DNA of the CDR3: TGTGCCAGCAGCCCGTCTAGCTACAAGACCCAGTACTTC. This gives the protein CASSPSSYKTQYF.

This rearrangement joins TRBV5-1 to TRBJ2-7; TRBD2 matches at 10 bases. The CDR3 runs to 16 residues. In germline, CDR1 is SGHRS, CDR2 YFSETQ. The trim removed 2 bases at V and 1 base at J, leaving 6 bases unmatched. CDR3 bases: TGCGCCAGCAGCTTTGAAGTAGCGGGGGGATCCTACGAGCAGTACTTC. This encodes CASSFEVAGGSYEQYF.

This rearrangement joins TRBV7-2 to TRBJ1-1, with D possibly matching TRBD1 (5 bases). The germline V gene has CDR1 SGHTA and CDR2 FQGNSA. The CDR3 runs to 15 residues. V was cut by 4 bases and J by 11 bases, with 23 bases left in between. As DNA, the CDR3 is TGTGCCAGCAGCTCCAACCCGGGACGGGCGTTTTCGGCTTTCTTT. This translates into CASSSNPGRAFSAFF.

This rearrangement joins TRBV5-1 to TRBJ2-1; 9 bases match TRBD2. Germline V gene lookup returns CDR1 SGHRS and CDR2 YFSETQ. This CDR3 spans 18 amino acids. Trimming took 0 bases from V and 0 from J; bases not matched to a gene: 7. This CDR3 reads CASSLAASGAGSYNEQFF. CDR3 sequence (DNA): TGCGCCAGCAGCTTGGCGGCTAGCGGGGCCGGCTCCTACAATGAGCAGTTCTTC.

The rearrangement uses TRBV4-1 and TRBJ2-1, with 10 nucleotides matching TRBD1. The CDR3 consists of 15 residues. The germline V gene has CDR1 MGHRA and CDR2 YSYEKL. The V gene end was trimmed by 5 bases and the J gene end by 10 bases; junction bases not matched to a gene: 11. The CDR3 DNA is TGCGCCAGCAGCTGGGACGGACAGGGGGGAGGAGAGCAGTTCTTC. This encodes CASSWDGQGGGEQFF.

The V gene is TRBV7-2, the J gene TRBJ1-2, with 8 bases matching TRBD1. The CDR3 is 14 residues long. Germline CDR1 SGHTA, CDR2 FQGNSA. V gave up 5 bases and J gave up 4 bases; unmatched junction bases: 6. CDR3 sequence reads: CASSQETGAYGYTF. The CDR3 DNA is TGTGCCAGCAGCCAAGAGACAGGGGCCTATGGCTACACCTTC.

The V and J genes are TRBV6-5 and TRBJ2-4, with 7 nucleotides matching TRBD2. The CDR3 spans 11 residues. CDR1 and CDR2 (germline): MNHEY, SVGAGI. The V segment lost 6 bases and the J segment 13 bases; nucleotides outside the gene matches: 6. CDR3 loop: CASRGTTEQYF. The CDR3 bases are TGTGCCAGCAGAGGGACTACGGAGCAGTACTTC.

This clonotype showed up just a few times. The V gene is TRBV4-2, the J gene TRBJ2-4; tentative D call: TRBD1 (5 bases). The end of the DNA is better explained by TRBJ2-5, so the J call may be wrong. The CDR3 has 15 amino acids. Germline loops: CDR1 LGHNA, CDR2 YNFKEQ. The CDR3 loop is CASSQVQQDQETQYF. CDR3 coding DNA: TGTGCCAGCAGCCAAGTGCAACAGGACCAAGAGACCCAGTACTTC.

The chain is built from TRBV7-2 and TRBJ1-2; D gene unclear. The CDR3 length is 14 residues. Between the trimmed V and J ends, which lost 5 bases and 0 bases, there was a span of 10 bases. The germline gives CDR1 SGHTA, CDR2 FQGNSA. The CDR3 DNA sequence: TGTGCCAGCAGCGTAAAGGGCCCTAACTATGGCTACACCTTC. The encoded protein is CASSVKGPNYGYTF.

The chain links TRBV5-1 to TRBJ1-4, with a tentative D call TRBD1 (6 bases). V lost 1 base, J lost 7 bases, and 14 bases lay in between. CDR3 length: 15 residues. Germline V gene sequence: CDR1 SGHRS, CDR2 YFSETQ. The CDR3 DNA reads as TGCGCCAGCAGCTTGAGGCCAGGGGAGACTGAAAAACTGTTTTTT. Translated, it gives CASSLRPGETEKLFF.

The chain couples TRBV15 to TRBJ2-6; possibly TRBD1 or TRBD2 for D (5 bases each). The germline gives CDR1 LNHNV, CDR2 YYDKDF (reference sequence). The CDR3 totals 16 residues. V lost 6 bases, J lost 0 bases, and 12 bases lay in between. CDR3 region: CATRRDGDSGANVLTF. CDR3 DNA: TGTGCCACCAGAAGGGACGGAGACTCTGGGGCCAACGTCCTGACTTTC.

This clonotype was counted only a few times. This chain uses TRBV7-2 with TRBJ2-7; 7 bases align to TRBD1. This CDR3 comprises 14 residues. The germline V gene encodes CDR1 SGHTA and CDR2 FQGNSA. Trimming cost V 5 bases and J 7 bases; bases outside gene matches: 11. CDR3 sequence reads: CASSLLTGAGEQYF. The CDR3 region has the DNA TGTGCCAGCAGCCTACTAACAGGGGCAGGAGAGCAGTACTTC.

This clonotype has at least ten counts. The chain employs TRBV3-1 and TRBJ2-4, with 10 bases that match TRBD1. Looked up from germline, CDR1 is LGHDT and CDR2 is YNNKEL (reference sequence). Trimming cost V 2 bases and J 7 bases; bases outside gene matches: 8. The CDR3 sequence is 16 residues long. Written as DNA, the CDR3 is TGTGCCAGCAGCCAACGACAGGGGGCGAATGAGAACATTCAGTACTTC. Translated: CASSQRQGANENIQYF.

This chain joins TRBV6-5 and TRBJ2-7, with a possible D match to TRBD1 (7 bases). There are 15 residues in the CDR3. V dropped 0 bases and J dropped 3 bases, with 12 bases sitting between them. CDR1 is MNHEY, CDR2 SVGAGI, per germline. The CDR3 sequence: CASSYSRDRHYEQYF. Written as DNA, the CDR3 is TGTGCCAGCAGTTACTCGCGGGACAGACACTACGAGCAGTACTTC.

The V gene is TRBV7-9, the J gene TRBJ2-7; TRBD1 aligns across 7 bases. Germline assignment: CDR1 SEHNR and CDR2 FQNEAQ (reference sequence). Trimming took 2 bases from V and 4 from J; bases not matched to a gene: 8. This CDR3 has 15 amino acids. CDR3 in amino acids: CASSLPQGQPYEQYF. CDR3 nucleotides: TGTGCCAGCAGCTTACCACAGGGACAGCCATACGAGCAGTACTTC.

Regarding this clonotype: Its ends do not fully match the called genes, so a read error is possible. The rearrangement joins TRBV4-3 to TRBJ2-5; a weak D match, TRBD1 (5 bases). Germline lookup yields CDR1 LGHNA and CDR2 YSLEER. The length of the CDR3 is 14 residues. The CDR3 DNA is TGTGCCAGCAGCCAAGATTTAGGGGCGGAGACCCAGTACTTC. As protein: CASSQDLGAETQYF.

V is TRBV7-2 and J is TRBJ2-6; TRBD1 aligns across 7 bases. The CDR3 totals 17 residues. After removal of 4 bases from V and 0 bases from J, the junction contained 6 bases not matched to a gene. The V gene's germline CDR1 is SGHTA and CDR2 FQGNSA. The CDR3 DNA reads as TGTGCCAGCAGCTCCGGACAGGCCCTCTCTGGGGCCAACGTCCTGACTTTC. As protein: CASSSGQALSGANVLTF.

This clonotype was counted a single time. CDR3 nucleotides: TGTGCCAGTTCCAAAGGGGACCCCTTCCTTTACGAGCAGTACTTC. Amino acid sequence: CASSKGDPFLYEQYF. The chain carries TRBV19 and TRBJ2-5; D possibly uses TRBD1 or TRBD2 (5 bases each). Gene TRBJ2-7 matches the end of the DNA better, so the J call may be wrong. The CDR3 spans 15 residues. From germline, CDR1 is LNHDA and CDR2 SQIVND (reference sequence).

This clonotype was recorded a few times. The chain's CDR3 is CASSGGVGGDTQYF. The DNA of the CDR3 is TGTGCCAGCAGTGGAGGGGTTGGAGGAGATACGCAGTATTTT. The chain combines TRBV4-2 with TRBJ2-3; D is possibly TRBD2 (6 bases). This CDR3 comprises 14 residues. Trimming removed 6 bases at V and 5 bases at J, with 15 bases between. Per the germline V gene, CDR1 is LGHNA and CDR2 is YNFKEQ.